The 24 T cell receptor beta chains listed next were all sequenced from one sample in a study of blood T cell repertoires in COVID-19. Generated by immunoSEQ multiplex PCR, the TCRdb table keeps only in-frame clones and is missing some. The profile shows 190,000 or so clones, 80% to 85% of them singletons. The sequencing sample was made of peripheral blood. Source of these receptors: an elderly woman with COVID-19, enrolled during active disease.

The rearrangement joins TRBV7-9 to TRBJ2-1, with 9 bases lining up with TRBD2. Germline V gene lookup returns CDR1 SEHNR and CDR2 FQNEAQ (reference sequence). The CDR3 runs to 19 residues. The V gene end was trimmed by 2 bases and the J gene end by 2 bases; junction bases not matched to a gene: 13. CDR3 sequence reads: CASSLPLTPLAGAYNEQFF. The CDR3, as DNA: TGTGCCAGCAGCTTACCCCTAACCCCTTTAGCGGGAGCCTACAATGAGCAGTTCTTC.

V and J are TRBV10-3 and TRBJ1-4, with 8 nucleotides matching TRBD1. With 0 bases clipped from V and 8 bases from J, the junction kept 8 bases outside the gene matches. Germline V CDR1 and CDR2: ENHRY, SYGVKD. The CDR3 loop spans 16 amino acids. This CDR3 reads CAISESIGTGKEKLFF. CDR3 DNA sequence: TGTGCCATCAGTGAGTCGATCGGGACAGGAAAAGAAAAACTGTTTTTT.

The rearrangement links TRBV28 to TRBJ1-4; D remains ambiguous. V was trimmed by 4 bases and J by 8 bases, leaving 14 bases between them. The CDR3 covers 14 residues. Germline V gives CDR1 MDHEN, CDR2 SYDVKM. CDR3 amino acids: CASSWTPGGEKLFF. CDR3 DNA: TGTGCCAGCAGTTGGACCCCCGGAGGGGAAAAACTGTTTTTT.

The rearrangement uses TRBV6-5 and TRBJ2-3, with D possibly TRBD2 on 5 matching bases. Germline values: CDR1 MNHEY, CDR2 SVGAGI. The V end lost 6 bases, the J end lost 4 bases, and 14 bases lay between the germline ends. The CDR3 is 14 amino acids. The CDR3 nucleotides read TGTGCCAGCAGCCGGACCCCTAGCCCAGATACGCAGTATTTT. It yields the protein CASSRTPSPDTQYF.

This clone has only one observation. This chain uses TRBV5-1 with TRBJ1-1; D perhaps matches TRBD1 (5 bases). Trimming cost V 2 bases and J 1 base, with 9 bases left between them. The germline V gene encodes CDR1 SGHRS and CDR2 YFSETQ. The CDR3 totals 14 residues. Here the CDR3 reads CASSLMTENTEAFF. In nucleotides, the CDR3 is TGCGCCAGCAGCTTAATGACAGAGAACACTGAAGCTTTCTTT.

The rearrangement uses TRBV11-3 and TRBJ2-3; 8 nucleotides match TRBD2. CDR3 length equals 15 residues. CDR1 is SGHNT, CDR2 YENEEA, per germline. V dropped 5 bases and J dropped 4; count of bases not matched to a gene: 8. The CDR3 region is CASSPERGPADTQYF. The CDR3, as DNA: TGTGCCAGCAGCCCTGAGCGGGGGCCTGCAGATACGCAGTATTTT.

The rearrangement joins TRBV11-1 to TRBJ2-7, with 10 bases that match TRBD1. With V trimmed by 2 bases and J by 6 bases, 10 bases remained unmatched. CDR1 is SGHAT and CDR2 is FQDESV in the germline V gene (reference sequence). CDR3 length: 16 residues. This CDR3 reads CASSLRSGTGAVEQYF. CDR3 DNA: TGTGCCAGCAGCTTACGCTCCGGGACAGGGGCCGTCGAGCAGTACTTC.

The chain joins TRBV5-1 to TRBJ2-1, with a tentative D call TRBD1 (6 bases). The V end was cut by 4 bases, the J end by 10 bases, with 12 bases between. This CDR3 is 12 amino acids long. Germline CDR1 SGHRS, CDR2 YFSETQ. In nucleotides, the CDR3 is TGCGCCAGCAGCGCTACCGGGACAGAGCAGTTCTTC. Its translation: CASSATGTEQFF.

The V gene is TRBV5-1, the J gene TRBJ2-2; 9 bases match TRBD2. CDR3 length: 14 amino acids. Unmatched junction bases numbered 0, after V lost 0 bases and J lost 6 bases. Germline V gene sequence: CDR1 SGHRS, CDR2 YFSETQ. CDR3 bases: TGCGCCAGCAGCTTGGCTAGCGGGGCCGGGGAGCTGTTTTTT. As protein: CASSLASGAGELFF.

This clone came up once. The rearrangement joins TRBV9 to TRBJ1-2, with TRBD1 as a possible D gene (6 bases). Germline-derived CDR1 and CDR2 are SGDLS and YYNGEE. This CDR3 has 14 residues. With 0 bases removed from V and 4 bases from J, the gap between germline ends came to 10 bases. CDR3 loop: CASSVAPTGYGYTF. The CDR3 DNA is TGTGCCAGCAGCGTAGCCCCGACAGGCTATGGCTACACCTTC.

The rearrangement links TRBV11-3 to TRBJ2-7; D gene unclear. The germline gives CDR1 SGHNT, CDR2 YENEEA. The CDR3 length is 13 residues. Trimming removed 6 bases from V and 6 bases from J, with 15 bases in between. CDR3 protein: CASRGQISAEQYF. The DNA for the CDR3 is TGTGCCAGCAGGGGCCAGATTTCTGCCGAGCAGTACTTC.

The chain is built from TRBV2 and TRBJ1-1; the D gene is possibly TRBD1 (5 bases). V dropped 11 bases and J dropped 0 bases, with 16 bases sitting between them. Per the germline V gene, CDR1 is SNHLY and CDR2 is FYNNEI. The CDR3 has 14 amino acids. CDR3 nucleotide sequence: TGTGCCGGTCGAGAGACAGACATGAACACTGAAGCTTTCTTT. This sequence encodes CAGRETDMNTEAFF. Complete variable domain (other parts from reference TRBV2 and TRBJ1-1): EPEVTQTPSHQVTQMGQEVILRCVPISNHLYFYWYRQILGQKVEFLVSFYNNEISEKSEIFDDQFSVERPDGSNFTLKIRSTKLEDSAMYFCAGRETDMNTEAFFGQGTRLTVV.

The CDR3 DNA is TGTGCCAGCTCACCACCCTCCTTGGAGGAGACCCAGTACTTC. It yields the protein CASSPPSLEETQYF. This chain links TRBV18 with TRBJ2-5; D is ambiguous. V lost 0 bases and J lost 5, with 10 bases in between. The CDR3 contains 14 residues. Germline lookup yields CDR1 KGHSH and CDR2 LQKENI.

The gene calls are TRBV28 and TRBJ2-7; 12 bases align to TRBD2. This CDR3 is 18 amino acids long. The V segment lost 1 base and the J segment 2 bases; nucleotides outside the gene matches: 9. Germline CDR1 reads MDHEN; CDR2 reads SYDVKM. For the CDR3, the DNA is TGTGCCAGCAGTTTATACTTGGGACTAGCGGGCGCCACCTACGAGCAGTACTTC. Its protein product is CASSLYLGLAGATYEQYF.

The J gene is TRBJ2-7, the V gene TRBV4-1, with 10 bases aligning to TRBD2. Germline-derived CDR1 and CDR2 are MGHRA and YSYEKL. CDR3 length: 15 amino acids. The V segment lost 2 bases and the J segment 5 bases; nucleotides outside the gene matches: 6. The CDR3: CASSQLLAGINEQYF. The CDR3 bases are TGCGCCAGCAGCCAATTACTAGCGGGAATCAACGAGCAGTACTTC.

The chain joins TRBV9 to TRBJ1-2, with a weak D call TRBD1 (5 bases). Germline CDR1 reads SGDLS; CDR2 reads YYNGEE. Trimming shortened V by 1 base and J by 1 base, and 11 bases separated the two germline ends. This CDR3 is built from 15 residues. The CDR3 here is CASSVSGTHNYGYTF. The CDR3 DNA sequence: TGTGCCAGCAGCGTAAGCGGGACCCATAACTATGGCTACACCTTC.

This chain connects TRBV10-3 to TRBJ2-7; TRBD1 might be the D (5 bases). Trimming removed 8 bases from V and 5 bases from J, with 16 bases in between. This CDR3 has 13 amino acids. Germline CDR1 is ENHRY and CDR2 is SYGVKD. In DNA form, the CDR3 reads TGTGCCATCTCGGCAGGGCAATGGAACGAGCAGTACTTC. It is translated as CAISAGQWNEQYF.

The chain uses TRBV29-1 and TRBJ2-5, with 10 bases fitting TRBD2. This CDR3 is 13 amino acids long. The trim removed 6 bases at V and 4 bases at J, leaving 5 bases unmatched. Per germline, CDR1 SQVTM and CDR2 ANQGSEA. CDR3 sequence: CSVRRLAGETQYF. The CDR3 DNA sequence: TGCAGCGTACGGCGACTAGCGGGAGAGACCCAGTACTTC.

The CDR3 region has the DNA TGTGCCAGCATCCACCCTGCGGTCAATGAGCAGTTCTTC. This codes for CASIHPAVNEQFF. The rearrangement links TRBV7-9 to TRBJ2-1, with D unresolved. The CDR3 has 13 amino acids. V lost 7 bases, J lost 6 bases, and 13 bases lay in between. Germline assignment: CDR1 SEHNR and CDR2 FQNEAQ (reference sequence).

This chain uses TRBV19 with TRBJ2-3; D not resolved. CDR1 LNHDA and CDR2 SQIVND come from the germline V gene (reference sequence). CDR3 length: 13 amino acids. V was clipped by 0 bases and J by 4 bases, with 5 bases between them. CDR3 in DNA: TGTGCCAGTAGTATAGACGAGGCAGATACGCAGTATTTT. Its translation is CASSIDEADTQYF.

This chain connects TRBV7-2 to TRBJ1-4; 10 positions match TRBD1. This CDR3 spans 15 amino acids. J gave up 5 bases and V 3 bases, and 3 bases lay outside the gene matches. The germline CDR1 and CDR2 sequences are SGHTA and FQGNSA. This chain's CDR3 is CASSLGTGVNEKLFF. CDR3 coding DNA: TGTGCCAGCAGCTTGGGGACAGGGGTAAATGAAAAACTGTTTTTT.

The chain's CDR3 is CASSYILAGGSYEQYF. Written as DNA, the CDR3 is TGTGCCAGCAGTTACATCCTAGCGGGAGGTTCCTACGAGCAGTACTTC. This chain uses TRBV6-2 or TRBV6-3 with TRBJ2-7, with 11 bases identical to TRBD2. The germline gives CDR1 MNHEY, CDR2 SVGEGT. The V and J ends lost 2 bases and 1 base, in that order; junction bases with no gene match: 4. This CDR3 is built from 16 residues.

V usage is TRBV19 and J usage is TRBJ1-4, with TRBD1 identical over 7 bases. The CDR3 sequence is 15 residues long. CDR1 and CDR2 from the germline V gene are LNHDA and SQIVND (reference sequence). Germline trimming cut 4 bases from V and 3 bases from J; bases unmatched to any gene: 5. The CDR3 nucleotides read TGTGCCAGTAGTACCTGGACAGGCTCTAATGAAAAACTGTTTTTT. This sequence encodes CASSTWTGSNEKLFF.

CDR3 in DNA: TGTGCCAGCAGCTTGGGCTGGACAGGGGGCACAGATACGCAGTATTTT. It specifies CASSLGWTGGTDTQYF. The rearrangement links TRBV5-5 to TRBJ2-3; 9 bases are shared with TRBD1. CDR3 length: 16 amino acids. The germline V gene encodes CDR1 SGHKS and CDR2 YYEKEE (reference sequence). Germline trimming cut 0 bases from V and 1 base from J; bases unmatched to any gene: 3.